This is a list of T cell receptor beta chains from one sample in a study of T cell responses to AZD1222 COVID-19 vaccine. Sequencing was performed with immunoSEQ multiplex PCR; in TCRdb, only in-frame clones are kept and a portion is missing. In the table there are about 56,000 clones, approximately 86% of which are singletons. Sequencing was performed on peripheral blood, taken 28 days after the second AZD1222 dose. Every receptor here comes from an adult who received the AZD1222 COVID-19 vaccine. The CDR3 runs from the conserved cysteine through the conserved F or W. The order of the fields is V gene, J gene, CDR3 length, D gene, clone size, CDR3 protein, CDR3 DNA. The D gene is left open where the match is weak. Rows give clone size only sometimes, using once, few, many, or a class for an expanded clone.

>TRBV28|TRBJ1-2|14|-|-
CASSLGQGYYGYTF
TGTGCCAGCAGTTTGGGGCAGGGGTACTATGGCTACACCTTC
>TRBV18|TRBJ2-5|15|-|-
CASSPRRGDGETQYF
TGTGCCAGCTCACCACGTAGAGGGGATGGGGAGACCCAGTACTTC
>TRBV19|TRBJ1-6|14|TRBD1|-
CASSTGTAGTPLHF
TGTGCCAGTAGTACCGGGACAGCCGGGACACCCCTCCACTTT
>TRBV5-1|TRBJ1-2|14|TRBD1|-
CASGPGQGTYGYTF
TGCGCCAGCGGACCGGGACAGGGGACCTATGGCTACACCTTC
>TRBV9|TRBJ1-1|15|-|-
CASSVEGRVGTEAFF
TGTGCCAGCAGCGTAGAGGGCAGGGTGGGCACTGAAGCTTTCTTT
>TRBV30|TRBJ1-2|11|-|-
CAWSVRVGYTF
TGTGCCTGGAGTGTTCGGGTTGGCTACACCTTC
>TRBV3-1/TRBV3-2|TRBJ1-5|14|-|-
CASSQLSNHQPQHF
TGTGCCAGCAGCCAATTGTCTAATCATCAGCCCCAGCATTTT
>TRBV6-6|TRBJ1-3|16|-|-
CASSYPQGGSGNTIYF
TGTGCCAGCAGTTACCCACAGGGAGGTTCTGGAAACACCATATATTTT
>TRBV27|TRBJ1-6|17|TRBD1|-
CASSFRGGNSYNSPLHF
TGTGCCAGCAGTTTCAGGGGGGGAAATTCCTATAATTCACCCCTCCACTTT
>TRBV28|TRBJ1-2|14|-|-
CASSFPLGYYGYTF
TGTGCCAGCAGTTTCCCCTTGGGGTACTATGGCTACACCTTC
>TRBV24-1|TRBJ1-2|13|-|-
CATSSTPSYGYTF
TGTGCCACCAGTTCGACACCGTCCTATGGCTACACCTTC
>TRBV18|TRBJ2-1|17|TRBD2|-
CASSPTSGRGTYNEQFF
TGTGCCAGCTCACCCACTAGCGGGAGGGGAACCTACAATGAGCAGTTCTTC
>TRBV7-9|TRBJ1-2|14|-|-
CASSLLGVVYGYTF
TGTGCCAGCAGCTTACTGGGAGTGGTCTATGGCTACACCTTC
>TRBV5-1|TRBJ1-1|16|TRBD1|once
CASSLAYRGRFAEAFF
TGCGCCAGCAGCTTGGCCTACAGGGGGCGGTTCGCTGAAGCTTTCTTT
>TRBV5-6|TRBJ2-6|16|TRBD1|-
CASSLETGAGANVLTF
TGTGCCAGCAGCTTGGAGACAGGGGCAGGGGCCAACGTCCTGACTTTC
>TRBV7-2|TRBJ1-2|15|-|-
CASSNGGKPNYGYTF
TGTGCCAGCAGTAATGGGGGGAAACCAAACTATGGCTACACCTTC
>TRBV6-1|TRBJ2-7|13|-|-
CASSEAHGYEQYF
TGTGCCAGCAGTGAAGCGCATGGATACGAGCAGTACTTC
>TRBV29-1|TRBJ2-5|13|-|once
CSALGTREGTQYF
TGCAGCGCACTCGGGACTCGCGAAGGGACCCAGTACTTC
>TRBV30|TRBJ2-3|12|TRBD2|-
CAWSILAGASDF
TGTGCCTGGAGCATCTTAGCGGGGGCATCGGATTTT
>TRBV30|TRBJ1-6|14|-|-
CAWSRDKNNSPLHF
TGTGCCTGGAGCCGGGACAAAAATAATTCACCCCTCCACTTT
>TRBV19|TRBJ1-1|16|-|-
CASSILVGGGVTEAFF
TGTGCCAGTAGTATCCTCGTAGGGGGGGGTGTCACTGAAGCTTTCTTT
>TRBV6-5|TRBJ1-1|14|-|-
CASSYSLGAPEAFF
TGTGCCAGCAGTTACTCCTTGGGAGCCCCTGAAGCTTTCTTT
>TRBV18|TRBJ1-1|15|-|-
CASSPGTVMNTEAFF
TGTGCCAGCTCACCAGGGACGGTAATGAACACTGAAGCTTTCTTT
>TRBV4-1|TRBJ1-5|19|-|once
CASSQEGSSGGSSNQPQHF
TGCGCCAGCAGCCAAGAGGGCTCCAGTGGGGGGAGTAGCAATCAGCCCCAGCATTTT
>TRBV6-1|TRBJ1-3|19|-|few
CASSEARVRVLNSGNTIYF
TGTGCCAGCAGTGAAGCGAGGGTCAGGGTCCTAAACTCTGGAAACACCATATATTTT
>TRBV2|TRBJ2-1|12|-|-
CASTRSGPEQFF
TGTGCCAGCACTAGAAGCGGTCCTGAGCAGTTCTTC
>TRBV6-5|TRBJ2-7|15|-|-
CASSYRRQRIYEQYF
TGTGCCAGCAGTTACCGGAGACAGAGGATATACGAGCAGTACTTC
>TRBV4-1|TRBJ1-3|16|-|-
CASSQWDGASGNTIYF
TGCGCCAGCAGCCAATGGGACGGGGCCTCTGGAAACACCATATATTTT
>TRBV10-3|TRBJ2-2|14|-|-
CAIRDGGFPGELFF
TGTGCCATCCGGGACGGGGGATTTCCCGGGGAGCTGTTTTTT
>TRBV13|TRBJ1-2|12|-|-
CASSAANYGYTF
TGTGCCAGCAGCGCCGCTAACTATGGCTACACCTTC
>TRBV10-2|TRBJ2-5|17|TRBD2|-
CASSESTGGPGKETQYF
TGCGCCAGCAGCGAGAGCACGGGGGGGCCGGGAAAAGAGACCCAGTACTTC
>TRBV9|TRBJ2-7|13|-|-
CASSVEGGSEQYF
TGTGCCAGCAGCGTAGAAGGGGGGTCCGAGCAGTACTTC
>TRBV19|TRBJ2-1|18|TRBD2|-
CASSMGWFLAASYNEQFF
TGTGCCAGTAGTATGGGGTGGTTTCTAGCGGCTTCCTACAATGAGCAGTTCTTC
>TRBV20-1|TRBJ2-4|15|TRBD2|-
CSASETSGTKNIQYF
TGCAGTGCTAGTGAGACTAGCGGGACCAAAAACATTCAGTACTTC
>TRBV10-3|TRBJ2-5|15|-|once
CAISEAQGGEETQYF
TGTGCCATCAGTGAGGCCCAGGGGGGGGAAGAGACCCAGTACTTC
>TRBV6-5|TRBJ1-5|15|TRBD1|few
CASRNRGLFNQPQHF
TGTGCCAGCCGAAACAGGGGTTTATTCAATCAGCCCCAGCATTTT
>TRBV27|TRBJ2-7|14|-|-
CASSYKAWGYEQYF
TGTGCCAGCAGTTATAAAGCATGGGGGTACGAGCAGTACTTC
>TRBV5-4|TRBJ2-3|16|TRBD1|-
CASSFGQGLRADTQYF
TGTGCCAGCAGCTTCGGACAGGGTTTGAGAGCGGATACGCAGTATTTT
>TRBV6-5|TRBJ2-7|14|TRBD2|once
CATQGLAGVDEQYF
TGTGCCACCCAGGGGCTAGCGGGAGTAGACGAGCAGTACTTC
>TRBV2|TRBJ1-5|15|TRBD1|-
CASSDRGYSNQPQHF
TGTGCCAGCAGCGACAGGGGGTATAGCAATCAGCCCCAGCATTTT
>TRBV5-1|TRBJ2-7|16|TRBD1|-
CASVPGQGINSYEQYF
TGCGCCAGCGTACCGGGACAGGGGATTAACAGTTACGAGCAGTACTTC
>TRBV9|TRBJ2-2|20|TRBD2|-
CASSLTLAGREGRSTGELFF
TGTGCCAGCAGTCTCACCCTAGCAGGGCGGGAGGGCCGAAGTACCGGGGAGCTGTTTTTT
>TRBV12-3/TRBV12-4|TRBJ2-7|12|-|-
CASSWTSREQYF
TGTGCCAGCAGCTGGACTTCTCGGGAGCAGTACTTC
>TRBV4-2|TRBJ2-7|16|TRBD2|-
CASSQDRSGTLYEQYF
TGTGCCAGCAGCCAAGATCGTAGCGGGACCCTCTACGAGCAGTACTTC
>TRBV6-1|TRBJ2-5|14|-|-
CASSEPYAQETQYF
TGTGCCAGCAGTGAGCCTTATGCGCAAGAGACCCAGTACTTC
>TRBV10-3|TRBJ1-1|13|-|-
CAISSTENTEAFF
TGTGCCATCAGTTCGACAGAGAACACTGAAGCTTTCTTT
>TRBV18|TRBJ1-4|15|TRBD1|-
CASSLTGDGGEKLFF
TGTGCCAGCTCCCTCACAGGGGACGGAGGTGAAAAACTGTTTTTT
>TRBV10-3|TRBJ2-3|12|-|-
CAISEDTDTQYF
TGTGCCATCAGTGAAGACACAGATACGCAGTATTTT
>TRBV9|TRBJ1-1|13|-|-
CASSVGGHTEAFF
TGTGCCAGCAGCGTGGGGGGGCACACTGAAGCTTTCTTT